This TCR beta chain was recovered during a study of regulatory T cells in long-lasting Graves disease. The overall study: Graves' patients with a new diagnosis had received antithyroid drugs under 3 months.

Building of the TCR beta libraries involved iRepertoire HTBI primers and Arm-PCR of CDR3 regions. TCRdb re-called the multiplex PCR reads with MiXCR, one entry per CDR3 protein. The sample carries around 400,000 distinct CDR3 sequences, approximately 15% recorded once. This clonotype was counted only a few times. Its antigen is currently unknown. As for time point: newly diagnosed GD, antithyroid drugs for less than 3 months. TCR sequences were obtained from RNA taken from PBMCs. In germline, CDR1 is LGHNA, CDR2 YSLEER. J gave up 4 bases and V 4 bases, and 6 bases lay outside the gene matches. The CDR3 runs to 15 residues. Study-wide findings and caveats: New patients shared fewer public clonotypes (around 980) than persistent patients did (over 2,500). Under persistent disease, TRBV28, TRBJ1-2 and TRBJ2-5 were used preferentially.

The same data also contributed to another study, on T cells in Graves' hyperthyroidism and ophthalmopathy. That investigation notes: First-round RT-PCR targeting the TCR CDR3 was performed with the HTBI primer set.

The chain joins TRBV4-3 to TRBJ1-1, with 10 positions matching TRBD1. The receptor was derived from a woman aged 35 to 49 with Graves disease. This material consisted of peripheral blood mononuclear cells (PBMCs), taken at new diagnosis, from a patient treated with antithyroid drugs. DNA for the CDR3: TGCGCCAGCAGCCCCCGGACAGGGGGACCCACTGAAGCTTTCTTT. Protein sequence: CASSPRTGGPTEAFF.